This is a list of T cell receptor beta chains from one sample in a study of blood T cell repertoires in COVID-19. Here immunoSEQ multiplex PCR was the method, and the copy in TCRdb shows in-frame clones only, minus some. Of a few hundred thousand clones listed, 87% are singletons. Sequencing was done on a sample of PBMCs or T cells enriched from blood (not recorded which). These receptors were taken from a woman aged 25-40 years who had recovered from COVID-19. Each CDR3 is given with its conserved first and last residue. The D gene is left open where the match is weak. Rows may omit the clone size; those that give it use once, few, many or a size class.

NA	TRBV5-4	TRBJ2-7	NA	TGTGCCAGCAGCTCACCGATTGGGCCGGCCTACGAGCAGTACTTC	CASSSPIGPAYEQYF
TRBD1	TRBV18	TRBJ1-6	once	TGTGCCAGCTCACCAAAGGGACAGGGGAATTCACCCCTCCACTTT	CASSPKGQGNSPLHF
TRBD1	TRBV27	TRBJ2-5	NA	TGTGCCAGCAGTGCTCAGGAAACAGGGGGTAGAGGAGAGACCCAGTACTTC	CASSAQETGGRGETQYF
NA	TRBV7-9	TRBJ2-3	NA	TGTGCCAGCAGCCCCCGGGGCACAGATACGCAGTATTTT	CASSPRGTDTQYF
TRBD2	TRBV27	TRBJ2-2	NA	TGTGCCAGCAGTTTACTCTCTAGCGGGGGTATGACCGGGGAGCTGTTTTTT	CASSLLSSGGMTGELFF
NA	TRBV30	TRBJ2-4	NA	TGTGCCTGGAGTCACAAGGGACAACTAGCCAAAAACATTCAGTACTTC	CAWSHKGQLAKNIQYF
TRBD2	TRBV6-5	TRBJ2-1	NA	TGTGCCAGCAGCCTAAGCGGGGGGGCCGGCAATGAGCAGTTCTTC	CASSLSGGAGNEQFF
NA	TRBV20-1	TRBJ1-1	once	TGCAGTGCTCTTGGACGTACAGGTTTCTTT	CSALGRTGFF
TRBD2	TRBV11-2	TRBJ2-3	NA	TGTGCCAGCAGCCCATGGACTAGCGGCACAGATACGCAGTATTTT	CASSPWTSGTDTQYF
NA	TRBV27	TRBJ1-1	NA	TGTGCCAGCAGTTCATGGGCAGGGTTGAACACTGAAGCTTTCTTT	CASSSWAGLNTEAFF
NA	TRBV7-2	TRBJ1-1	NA	TGTGCCAGCAGCTTAATAGGGAGCACCACTGAAGCTTTCTTT	CASSLIGSTTEAFF
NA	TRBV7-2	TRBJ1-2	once	TGTGCCAGCAGCTTAGCCCGGGGGACCCTCGTTGACGGCTACACCTTC	CASSLARGTLVDGYTF
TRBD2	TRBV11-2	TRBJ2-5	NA	TGTGCCAGCAGCCCAGGGACTAGCGGGGGGGCAGGAGAGACCCAGTACTTC	CASSPGTSGGAGETQYF
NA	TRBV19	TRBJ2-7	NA	TGTGCCAGTAGTCCGGGGACGGGGGAATACGAGCAGTACTTC	CASSPGTGEYEQYF